Listed below are T cell receptor beta chains from one sample, sequenced in a study of T cell responses to AZD1222 COVID-19 vaccine. Libraries were prepared by immunoSEQ multiplex PCR; TCRdb keeps only in-frame clonotypes and omits some of them. This sample has 100,000 or so clones, with more than 75% found just once. This specimen was peripheral blood, taken on day 0 of AZD1222 vaccination. The receptor source for this set is an adult in good health. CDR3s include the opening cysteine and the closing phenylalanine or tryptophan.

>TRBJ2-1|TRBV20-1
CSAKANEQFF
>TRBJ2-6|TRBV18
CASSPRTASSGANVLTF
>TRBJ1-5|TRBV5-1
CASSPDGNQPQHF
>TRBJ1-2|TRBV5-1
CASRAGTGNYGYTF
>TRBJ2-3|TRBV6-5
CASSRLDTQYF
>TRBJ2-1|TRBV6-5
CASSPYNEQFF
>TRBJ2-7|TRBV4-1
CASSPGPQRDEQYF
>TRBJ1-2|TRBV15
CATSRDFDRIGYTF
>TRBJ1-5|TRBV6-5
CASRPRQGGNQPQHF
>TRBJ1-5|TRBV12-3/TRBV12-4
CASSDPDQPQHF
>TRBJ1-4|TRBV25-1
CASSEFGLSEKLFF
>TRBJ2-7|TRBV5-1
CASSLDGWTGANEQYF
>TRBJ2-1|TRBV27
CASSFLSGGADEQFF
>TRBJ2-7|TRBV19
CASSIDAGRYYEQYF
>TRBJ1-2|TRBV6-6
CASSPTGGGYGYTF
>TRBJ2-7|TRBV29-1
CSVRPGTGLGEQYF
>TRBJ1-1|TRBV12-3/TRBV12-4
CASSPTWSPAFF
>TRBJ1-3|TRBV12-5
CASGLVHSSGNTIYF
>TRBJ1-2|TRBV18
CASSQRQGDYGYTF
>TRBJ1-5|TRBV18
CASSPPPGREREPQHF
>TRBJ1-1|TRBV10-2
CASRNLGERGRNTEAFF
>TRBJ1-3|TRBV5-1
CASPQSGFFSGNTIYF
>TRBJ2-3|TRBV7-8
CASSPPVGTQYF
>TRBJ1-1|TRBV10-3
CATAAGRGAENTEAFF
>TRBJ2-3|TRBV5-1
CASSFQTGAADTQYF
>TRBJ2-7|TRBV27
CASSWGTAGEQYF
>TRBJ1-4|TRBV19
CASSISGVSSEKLFF
>TRBJ1-1|TRBV19
CASSIGQGSMNTEAFF
>TRBJ1-6|TRBV6-5
CASSRRQEFNSPLHF
>TRBJ2-5|TRBV6-2/TRBV6-3
CASSQGGTQYF
>TRBJ1-5|TRBV24-1
CATSDSGNGQPQHF
>TRBJ1-2|TRBV29-1
CSVRAVGSTLWGYTF
>TRBJ1-3|TRBV5-1
CASSLAPYSGNTIYF
>TRBJ2-2|TRBV10-3
CAITSPTESPTGELFF
>TRBJ1-2|TRBV19
CASSIDPWTVDGYTF
>TRBJ2-1|TRBV3-1/TRBV3-2
CASSQVSGADEQFF
>TRBJ2-5|TRBV10-2
CASSGTSGGNQETQYF
>TRBJ1-2|TRBV5-1
CASSFNGFGVGYTF
>TRBJ1-2|TRBV20-1
CSAQAGDGYTF
>TRBJ2-1|TRBV6-4
CASSETSGYNEQFF